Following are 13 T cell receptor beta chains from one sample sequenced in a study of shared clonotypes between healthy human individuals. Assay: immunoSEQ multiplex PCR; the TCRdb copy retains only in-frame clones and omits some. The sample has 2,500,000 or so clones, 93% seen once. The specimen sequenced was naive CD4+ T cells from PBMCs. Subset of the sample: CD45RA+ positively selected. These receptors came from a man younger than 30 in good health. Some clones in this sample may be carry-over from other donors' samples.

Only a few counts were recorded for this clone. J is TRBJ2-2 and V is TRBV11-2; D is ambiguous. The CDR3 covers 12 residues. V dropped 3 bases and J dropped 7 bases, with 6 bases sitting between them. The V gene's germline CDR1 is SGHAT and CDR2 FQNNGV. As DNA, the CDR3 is TGTGCCAGCAGCTTTGAACTCGGGGAGCTGTTTTTT. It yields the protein CASSFELGELFF.

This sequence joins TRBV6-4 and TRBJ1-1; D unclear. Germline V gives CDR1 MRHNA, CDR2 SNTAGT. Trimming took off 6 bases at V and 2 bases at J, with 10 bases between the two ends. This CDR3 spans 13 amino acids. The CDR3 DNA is TGTGCCAGCAGCGAACAAGATAACACTGAAGCTTTCTTT. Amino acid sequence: CASSEQDNTEAFF.

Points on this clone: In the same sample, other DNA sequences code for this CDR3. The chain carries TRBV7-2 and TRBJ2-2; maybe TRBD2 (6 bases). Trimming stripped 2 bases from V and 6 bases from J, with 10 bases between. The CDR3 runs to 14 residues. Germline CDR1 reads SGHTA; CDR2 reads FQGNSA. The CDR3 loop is CASSLSGVAGELFF. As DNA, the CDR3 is TGTGCCAGCAGCTTATCGGGGGTGGCCGGGGAGCTGTTTTTT.

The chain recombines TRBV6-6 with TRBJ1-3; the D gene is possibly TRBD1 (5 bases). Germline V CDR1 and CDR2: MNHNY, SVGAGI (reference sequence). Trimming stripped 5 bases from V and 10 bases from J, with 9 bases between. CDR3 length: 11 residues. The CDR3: CASSPGRTIYF. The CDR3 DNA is TGTGCCAGCAGTCCAGGGAGGACCATATATTTT.

DNA for the CDR3: TGTGCCAGCAGAGAGGTTGGAGGGGACCCTCCCGAGCAGTACTTC. Its protein is CASREVGGDPPEQYF. This chain connects TRBV28 to TRBJ2-7, with D tentatively TRBD2 (6 bases). Germline loops: CDR1 MDHEN, CDR2 SYDVKM. CDR3 length equals 15 residues. V gave up 6 bases and J gave up 6 bases, with 21 bases separating them.

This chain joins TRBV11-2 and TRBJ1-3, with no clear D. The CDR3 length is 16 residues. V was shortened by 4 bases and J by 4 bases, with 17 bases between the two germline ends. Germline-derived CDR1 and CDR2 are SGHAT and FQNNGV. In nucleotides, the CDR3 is TGTGCCAGCAGCTCCGCCTTGCAGGCCACGGGAAACACCATATATTTT. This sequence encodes CASSSALQATGNTIYF.

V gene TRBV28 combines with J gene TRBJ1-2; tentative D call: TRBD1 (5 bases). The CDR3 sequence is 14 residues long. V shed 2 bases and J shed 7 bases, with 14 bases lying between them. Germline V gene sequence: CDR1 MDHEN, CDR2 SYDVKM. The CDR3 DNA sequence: TGTGCCAGCAGTTTACCCCTGGGGCCGGGTGGCTACACCTTC. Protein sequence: CASSLPLGPGGYTF.

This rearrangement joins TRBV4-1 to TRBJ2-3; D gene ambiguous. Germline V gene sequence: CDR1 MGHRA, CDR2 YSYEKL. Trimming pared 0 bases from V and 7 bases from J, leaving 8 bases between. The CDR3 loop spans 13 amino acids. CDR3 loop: CASSQDRRNTQYF. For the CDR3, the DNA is TGCGCCAGCAGCCAAGATCGGCGCAATACGCAGTATTTT.

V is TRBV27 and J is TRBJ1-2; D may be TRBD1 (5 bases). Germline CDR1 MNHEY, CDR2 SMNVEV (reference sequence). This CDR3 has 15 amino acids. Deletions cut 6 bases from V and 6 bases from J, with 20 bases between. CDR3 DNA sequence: TGTGCCAGCAGACCACGAGGGGCGTTAAAGAATGGCTACACCTTC. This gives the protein CASRPRGALKNGYTF.

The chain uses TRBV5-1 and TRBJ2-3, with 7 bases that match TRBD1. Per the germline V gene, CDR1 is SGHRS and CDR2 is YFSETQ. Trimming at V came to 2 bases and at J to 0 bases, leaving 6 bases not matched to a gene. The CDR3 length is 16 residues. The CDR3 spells CASSLLGRGSTDTQYF. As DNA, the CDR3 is TGCGCCAGCAGCTTATTGGGCAGGGGGAGCACAGATACGCAGTATTTT.

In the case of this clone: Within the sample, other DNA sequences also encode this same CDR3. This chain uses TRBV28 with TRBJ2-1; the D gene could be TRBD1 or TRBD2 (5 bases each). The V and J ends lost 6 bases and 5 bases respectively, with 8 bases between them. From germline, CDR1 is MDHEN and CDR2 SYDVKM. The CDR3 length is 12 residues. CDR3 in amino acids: CASSGANNEQFF. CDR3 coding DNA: TGTGCCAGCAGCGGGGCTAACAATGAGCAGTTCTTC.

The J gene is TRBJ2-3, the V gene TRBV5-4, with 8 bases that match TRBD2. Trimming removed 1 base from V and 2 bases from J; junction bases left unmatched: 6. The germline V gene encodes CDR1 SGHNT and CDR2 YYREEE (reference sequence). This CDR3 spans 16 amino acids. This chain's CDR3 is CASSLMAGGFTDTQYF. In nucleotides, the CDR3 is TGTGCCAGCAGCTTGATGGCGGGGGGATTCACAGATACGCAGTATTTT.

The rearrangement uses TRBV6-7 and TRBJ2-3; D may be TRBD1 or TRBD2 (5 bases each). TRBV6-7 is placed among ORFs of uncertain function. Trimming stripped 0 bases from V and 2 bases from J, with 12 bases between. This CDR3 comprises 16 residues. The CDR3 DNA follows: TGTGCCAGCAGTTACTCCGGGGACCATATCACAGATACGCAGTATTTT. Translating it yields CASSYSGDHITDTQYF.